The present TCR beta chain was sequenced within a study of shared clonotypes between healthy human individuals. For the study at large: CD4 naive cells filled three plates per donor, CD4 memory three, CD8 naive two and CD8 memory one.

Study-wide results and limits: Among several donors, roughly 5% of naive CD4 clonotypes were found in common.

Remarks on this clone: The antigen is not known.

Sequencing was performed with immunoSEQ multiplex PCR; in TCRdb, only in-frame clones are kept and a portion is missing. The repertoire has about 2 million clones, over 85% of them found once; the top ten carry 0.1% to 0.15%. CDR3 size: 14 residues. Germline V lookup: CDR1 ENHRY, CDR2 SYGVKD. Sequenced material: naive CD4+ T cells sorted from blood. Documented subset: CD45RA+ positively selected. The chain links TRBV10-3 to TRBJ2-5, with D maybe TRBD1 (5 bases). The DNA end is a closer match to TRBJ2-7, so the J assignment may be wrong. The clonotype originates from a man in his late teens or twenties in good health. The CDR3 DNA reads as TGTGCCATCAGCATAGGTCAGGGTTTTTACGAGCAGTACTTC. It translates to CAISIGQGFYEQYF.